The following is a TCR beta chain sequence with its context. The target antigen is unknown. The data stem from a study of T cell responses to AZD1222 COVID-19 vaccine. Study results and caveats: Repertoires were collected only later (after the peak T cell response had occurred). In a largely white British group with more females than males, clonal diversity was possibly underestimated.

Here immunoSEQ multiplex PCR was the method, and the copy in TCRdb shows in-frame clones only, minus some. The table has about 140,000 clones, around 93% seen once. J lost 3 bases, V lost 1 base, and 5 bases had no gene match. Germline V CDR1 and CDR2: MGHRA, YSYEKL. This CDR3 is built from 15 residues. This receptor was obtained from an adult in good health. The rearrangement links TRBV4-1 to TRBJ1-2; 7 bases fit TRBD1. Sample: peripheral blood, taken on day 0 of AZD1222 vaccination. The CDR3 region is CASSQVARGDYGYTF. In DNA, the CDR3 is TGCGCCAGCAGCCAAGTTGCCAGGGGGGACTATGGCTACACCTTC.